Following are 8 T cell receptor beta chains from one sample sequenced in a study of cytomegalovirus exposure and HLA in healthy donors. Only in-frame clones appear in the TCRdb table, and some are missing; sequencing was by immunoSEQ multiplex PCR. The sample has fewer than 100,000 clones; around 90% are singletons. Sequenced input: PBMCs. These receptors originate from a man in his thirties or forties in good health and CMV-seronegative.

The chain combines TRBV5-1 with TRBJ2-1, with D possibly TRBD2 on 6 matching bases. This CDR3 comprises 16 residues. Germline V gene sequence: CDR1 SGHRS, CDR2 YFSETQ. The V gene lost 0 bases and the J gene lost 1 base, with 11 bases spanning the gap. This CDR3 is CASSLVPGSSYNEQFF. CDR3 in DNA: TGCGCCAGCAGCTTGGTGCCCGGGAGTTCCTACAATGAGCAGTTCTTC.

The CDR3 protein is CASIERGVADTQYF. The CDR3 bases are TGTGCCAGCATCGAGCGGGGGGTGGCAGATACGCAGTATTTT. The chain is built from TRBV2 and TRBJ2-3; 9 bases match TRBD2. The J segment lost 4 bases and the V segment lost 7 bases, leaving 6 bases of the junction unmatched. The CDR3 sequence is 14 residues long. In germline, CDR1 is SNHLY, CDR2 FYNNEI.

This chain uses TRBV18 with TRBJ2-7; 10 nucleotides agree with TRBD2. Per the germline V gene, CDR1 is KGHSH and CDR2 is LQKENI. The length of the CDR3 is 17 residues. Unmatched junction bases numbered 8, after V lost 3 bases and J lost 0 bases. DNA of the CDR3: TGTGCCAGCTCACCCTTCGGACTAGCGGATAGCTCCTACGAGCAGTACTTC. This codes for CASSPFGLADSSYEQYF. The whole variable domain, remainder taken from reference TRBV18 and TRBJ2-7, is NAGVMQNPRHLVRRRGQEARLRCSPMKGHSHVYWYRQLPEEGLKFMVYLQKENIIDESGMPKERFSAEFPKEGPSILRIQQVVRGDSAAYFCASSPFGLADSSYEQYFGPGTRLTVT.

This chain connects TRBV6-1 to TRBJ2-7; D is perhaps TRBD1 (6 bases). Germline V gene data show CDR1 as MNHNS and CDR2 as SASEGT. The V end was cut by 7 bases, the J end by 4 bases, with 14 bases between. The CDR3 sequence is 13 residues long. The CDR3 nucleotides read TGTGCCAGCACTAAGATTACAGGGTACGAGCAGTACTTC. This encodes CASTKITGYEQYF.

The count of this clone is one. This chain connects TRBV7-2 to TRBJ2-2; 14 nucleotides match TRBD2. Germline V gives CDR1 SGHTA, CDR2 FQGNSA. CDR3 size: 18 residues. With 5 bases clipped from V and 5 bases from J, the junction kept 10 bases outside the gene matches. The CDR3 here is CASSQGLAGARGTGELFF. The CDR3, as DNA: TGTGCCAGCAGCCAGGGACTAGCGGGAGCCCGCGGGACCGGGGAGCTGTTTTTT.

This chain links TRBV19 with TRBJ1-4, with a weak D call TRBD1 (6 bases). V was cut by 6 bases and J by 8 bases, with 13 bases left in between. The CDR3 length is 13 residues. Looked up from germline, CDR1 is LNHDA and CDR2 is SQIVND (reference sequence). The CDR3 here is CASSLGTSEKLFF. CDR3 in DNA: TGTGCCAGTAGCCTCGGGACATCCGAAAAACTGTTTTTT.

The chain joins TRBV28 to TRBJ2-3; D is uncertain. The germline CDR1 and CDR2 sequences are MDHEN and SYDVKM. CDR3 length: 15 residues. Trimming removed 6 bases from V and 8 bases from J, with 21 bases in between. CDR3 nucleotide sequence: TGTGCCAGCAGGCCCCCGCTGGGCAGTACTGGTACGCAGTATTTT. Protein product: CASRPPLGSTGTQYF.

The chain couples TRBV9 to TRBJ2-3, with a weak D call TRBD2 (7 bases). Germline V lookup: CDR1 SGDLS, CDR2 YYNGEE. The V end lost 0 bases, the J end lost 2 bases, and 13 bases lay between the germline ends. The CDR3 spans 16 residues. CDR3 in amino acids: CASSVEGGGVTDTQYF. In DNA, the CDR3 is TGTGCCAGCAGCGTAGAGGGGGGAGGGGTCACAGATACGCAGTATTTT. The full variable domain, its missing parts supplied by reference TRBV9 and TRBJ2-3, is DSGVTQTPKHLITATGQRVTLRCSPRSGDLSVYWYQQSLDQGLQFLIQYYNGEERAKGNILERFSAQQFPDLHSELNLSSLELGDSALYFCASSVEGGGVTDTQYFGPGTRLTVL.